This T cell receptor beta chain stems from a study of technical replicates of blood from several donors. TCRdb keeps only in-frame clones here, not all; method: immunoSEQ multiplex PCR. Among 95,000 or so clones listed, 85% to 95% were seen once. This CDR3 spans 13 amino acids. Germline V gene sequence: CDR1 LNHDA, CDR2 SQIVND (reference sequence). Trimming removed 8 bases at V and 4 bases at J, with 13 bases between. This chain uses TRBV19 with TRBJ2-3; the D gene is possibly TRBD1 (6 bases). The receptor was isolated from a human donor in good health. Material for sequencing was T cells isolated from PBMCs. The CDR3 coding sequence is TGTGCCAGTGGTACAGACAGGTCAGATACGCAGTATTTT. Its translation: CASGTDRSDTQYF. The complete variable domain, with remaining parts taken from reference TRBV19 and TRBJ2-3, reads DGGITQSPKYLFRKEGQNVTLSCEQNLNHDAMYWYRQDPGQGLRLIYYSQIVNDFQKGDIAEGYSVSREKKESFPLTVTSAQKNPTAFYLCASGTDRSDTQYFGPGTRLTVL.